This T cell receptor beta chain was recovered during a study of blood T cell repertoires in COVID-19. Looking at the study overall: Acute and convalescent COVID-19 specimens originated in the United States, Italy and Spain. Sample material is recorded as cDNA or gDNA derived from T cells, B-cell-depleted T cells, or PBMCs.

Germline V CDR1 and CDR2: GTSNPN, SVGIG (reference sequence). V was clipped by 0 bases and J by 11 bases, with 11 bases between them. The CDR3 contains 12 residues. Under the authors' procedure: Reference gene primer amplification yielded estimated nucleated cell counts. TCRdb keeps only in-frame clones here, not all; method: immunoSEQ multiplex PCR. V and J calls and clone size are given by that table; D and trimming were obtained from the DNA. In the table there are 99,000 or so clones, 91% of which are singletons. The V gene is TRBV30, the J gene TRBJ2-4, with D perhaps TRBD1 (5 bases). Material for sequencing was peripheral blood. The TCR originated in a human donor in a cohort sampled during active COVID-19. CDR3 sequence reads: CAWSVNRQLQYF. CDR3 bases: TGTGCCTGGAGTGTAAACAGGCAGCTTCAGTACTTC.